The 31 T cell receptor beta chains below come from one sample, sequenced in a study of beta chain features in type 1 diabetes. The investigators reverse transcribed all of the isolated RNA, so they sequenced expressed TCRB transcripts. The method was immunoSEQ multiplex PCR; TCRdb's version includes in-frame clones alone and lacks a portion of them. Among under 400,000 clones listed, 13% to 15% were seen once. Sequenced sample: central memory CD4+ T cells from blood. The origin of the receptors is a man in his thirties or forties in good health.

This clone was counted at least ten times. This chain joins TRBV6-5 and TRBJ2-5, with 8 bases identical to TRBD2. The trim removed 10 bases at V and 1 base at J, leaving 5 bases unmatched. This CDR3 is 13 amino acids long. The germline V gene has CDR1 MNHEY and CDR2 SVGAGI. The DNA for the CDR3 is TGTGCCACCAATCGGGGGGGCCAAGAGACCCAGTACTTC. This translates into CATNRGGQETQYF.

This sequence joins TRBV2 and TRBJ1-4; 7 bases map to TRBD1. The CDR3 sequence is 14 residues long. Germline lookup yields CDR1 SNHLY and CDR2 FYNNEI. V gave up 6 bases and J gave up 7 bases; unmatched junction bases: 8. CDR3 loop: CASRLTHRGEKLFF. The CDR3 nucleotides read TGTGCCAGCAGGCTCACCCACAGGGGTGAAAAACTGTTTTTT.

This clone has more than one count but fewer than ten. The V call is TRBV5-1, the J call TRBJ1-2; tentative D call: TRBD1 (6 bases). Germline V gene lookup returns CDR1 SGHRS and CDR2 YFSETQ. CDR3 size: 14 residues. V shed 0 bases and J shed 8 bases, with 14 bases lying between them. Here the CDR3 DNA reads TGCGCCAGCAGCTTGGCCGGACAGCGAATCGGCTACACCTTC. Translated, it gives CASSLAGQRIGYTF.

V and J are TRBV20-1 and TRBJ2-5; possible D gene TRBD2, 5 bases. Per germline, CDR1 DFQATT and CDR2 SNEGSKA (reference sequence). Trimming cost V 8 bases and J 5 bases, with 9 bases left between them. This CDR3 has 10 residues. CDR3 amino acids: CSSGKETQYF. CDR3 in DNA: TGCAGTTCGGGGAAGGAGACCCAGTACTTC.

This chain joins TRBV10-3 and TRBJ1-5; D unclear. Trimming removed 4 bases at V and 4 bases at J, with 14 bases between. Germline CDR1 is ENHRY and CDR2 is SYGVKD. The CDR3 consists of 15 residues. The chain's CDR3 is CAISVDQGPNQPQHF. The CDR3 region has the DNA TGTGCCATCAGTGTCGATCAAGGCCCAAATCAGCCCCAGCATTTT.

The rearrangement uses TRBV9 and TRBJ2-5; TRBD2 might be the D (5 bases). The CDR3 has 16 amino acids. V lost 1 base and J lost 5, with 18 bases in between. Germline lookup yields CDR1 SGDLS and CDR2 YYNGEE. The CDR3 region has the DNA TGTGCCAGCAGCGTAACCCCGAGTAGCGAGAGGGAGACCCAGTACTTC. Translation: CASSVTPSSERETQYF.

This clone was found a few times. V usage is TRBV27 and J usage is TRBJ2-1, with D possibly TRBD1 on 6 matching bases. Germline CDR1 MNHEY, CDR2 SMNVEV (reference sequence). The V and J ends lost 6 bases and 2 bases respectively, with 14 bases between them. The CDR3 spans 15 residues. CDR3 nucleotides: TGTGCCAGCAGCCGGGATGCAGGGGCCTACAATGAGCAGTTCTTC. This gives the protein CASSRDAGAYNEQFF.

This chain joins TRBV28 and TRBJ2-5, with 7 bases that match TRBD1. The CDR3 totals 14 residues. Germline-derived CDR1 and CDR2 are MDHEN and SYDVKM. With 4 bases clipped from V and 4 bases from J, the junction kept 6 bases outside the gene matches. CDR3 loop: CASSSPTGRETQYF. CDR3 in DNA: TGTGCCAGCAGTTCCCCGACAGGGCGAGAGACCCAGTACTTC.

The table lists this clone with a few counts. The chain uses TRBV19 and TRBJ2-3; D may match TRBD1 or TRBD2 (5 bases each). CDR1 is LNHDA, CDR2 SQIVND, per germline (reference sequence). CDR3 length: 13 amino acids. The ends were cut back, 4 bases at V and 6 bases at J, with 11 bases in the middle. The CDR3 nucleotides read TGTGCCAGTAGTACCGGGACGAGGGATACGCAGTATTTT. Its translation: CASSTGTRDTQYF. Full variable domain (missing parts from reference TRBV19 and TRBJ2-3): DGGITQSPKYLFRKEGQNVTLSCEQNLNHDAMYWYRQDPGQGLRLIYYSQIVNDFQKGDIAEGYSVSREKKESFPLTVTSAQKNPTAFYLCASSTGTRDTQYFGPGTRLTVL.

This clone was observed a few times. The rearrangement uses TRBV2 and TRBJ1-1; D remains unclear. Germline CDR1 is SNHLY and CDR2 is FYNNEI. V gave up 6 bases and J gave up 6 bases, with 14 bases separating them. The CDR3 runs 13 residues. CDR3 coding DNA: TGTGCCAGCAGACCCGACGGGTTGCCTGAAGCTTTCTTT. Translating gives CASRPDGLPEAFF.

This clone was counted a few times. The rearrangement links TRBV29-1 to TRBJ2-3, with 13 bases fitting TRBD2. Trimming took 5 bases from V and 4 from J; bases not matched to a gene: 12. CDR1 and CDR2 from the germline V gene are SQVTM and ANQGSEA. This CDR3 is 17 amino acids long. This CDR3 is CSVSGETSGGPPDTQYF. The CDR3 DNA follows: TGCAGCGTTTCCGGAGAGACTAGCGGGGGGCCCCCAGATACGCAGTATTTT.

This chain joins TRBV9 and TRBJ1-6, with D possibly TRBD1 on 5 matching bases. The CDR3 length is 15 residues. In germline, CDR1 is SGDLS, CDR2 YYNGEE. Trimming took 0 bases from V and 10 from J, leaving 14 bases between them. The CDR3 loop is CASSVGGGEDSPLHF. CDR3 bases: TGTGCCAGCAGCGTAGGCGGGGGAGAGGACTCACCCCTCCACTTT.

This clone has a count of ten or more. This chain joins TRBV7-2 and TRBJ2-7; a weak D match, TRBD2 (6 bases). The CDR3 covers 12 residues. V was cut by 4 bases and J by 6 bases, with 10 bases left in between. Germline V gives CDR1 SGHTA, CDR2 FQGNSA. As DNA, the CDR3 is TGTGCCAGCAGCTCAGGAGGGATCGAGCAGTACTTC. This gives the protein CASSSGGIEQYF.

Points on this clone: Its ends do not fully match the called genes, so a read error is possible. This sample also contains other DNA sequences that code for the same CDR3. The rearrangement links TRBV7-6 to TRBJ2-1; perhaps TRBD2 as D (6 bases). CDR3 length equals 15 residues. Germline V gene data show CDR1 as SGHVS and CDR2 as FNYEAQ. This CDR3 reads CASSLASSSYNEQFF. The DNA of the CDR3 is TGTGCCAGCAGCCTAGCGTCGAGCTCCTACAATGAGCAGTTCTTC.

The chain employs TRBV18 and TRBJ2-5; possible D gene TRBD2, 6 bases. The CDR3 is 15 amino acids. Trimming shortened V by 3 bases and J by 2 bases, and 13 bases separated the two germline ends. Germline values: CDR1 KGHSH, CDR2 LQKENI. This CDR3 is CASSPSTSRQETQYF. The CDR3 nucleotides are TGTGCCAGCTCACCCTCGACTAGTAGGCAAGAGACCCAGTACTTC. Based on the CDR3 plus reference TRBV18 and TRBJ2-5, the full variable domain is NAGVMQNPRHLVRRRGQEARLRCSPMKGHSHVYWYRQLPEEGLKFMVYLQKENIIDESGMPKERFSAEFPKEGPSILRIQQVVRGDSAAYFCASSPSTSRQETQYFGPGTRLLVL.

V gene TRBV7-3 combines with J gene TRBJ2-2; TRBD2 is a possible D gene (5 bases). Trimming left V 4 bases short and J 4 bases short, with 7 bases between. CDR3 length: 13 residues. Per the germline V gene, CDR1 is SGHTA and CDR2 is FQGTGA. CDR3 in amino acids: CASSSRATGELFF. The DNA of the CDR3 is TGTGCCAGCAGCTCGAGGGCCACCGGGGAGCTGTTTTTT.

The V call is TRBV19, the J call TRBJ1-2; D call uncertain. Germline CDR1 reads LNHDA; CDR2 reads SQIVND (reference sequence). The V end was cut by 1 base, the J end by 8 bases, with 20 bases between. This CDR3 spans 16 amino acids. This CDR3 reads CASSIGPARPRKGYTF. CDR3 in DNA: TGTGCCAGTAGTATAGGGCCGGCCAGGCCGAGGAAAGGCTACACCTTC.

This clone was detected many times. Other DNA sequences in this sample translate to the same CDR3. The chain recombines TRBV5-4 with TRBJ1-6; possibly TRBD1 for D (5 bases). Trimming stripped 4 bases from V and 3 bases from J, with 11 bases between. The CDR3 totals 15 residues. CDR1 SGHNT and CDR2 YYREEE come from the germline V gene (reference sequence). This CDR3 reads CASSLRGSYNSPLHF. The CDR3 coding sequence is TGTGCCAGCAGCCTGCGGGGGAGCTATAATTCACCCCTCCACTTT.

The chain has TRBV5-6 and TRBJ2-4, with a tentative D call TRBD2 (6 bases). The length of the CDR3 is 16 residues. Trimming stripped 0 bases from V and 2 bases from J, with 12 bases between. From germline, CDR1 is SGHDT and CDR2 YYEEEE. The DNA of the CDR3 is TGTGCCAGCAGCTTGGCTAGCGCCCGAACCAAAAACATTCAGTACTTC. It specifies CASSLASARTKNIQYF. The variable domain in full, completed from reference TRBV5-6 and TRBJ2-4, reads DAGVTQSPTHLIKTRGQQVTLRCSPKSGHDTVSWYQQALGQGPQFIFQYYEEEERQRGNFPDRFSGHQFPNYSSELNVNALLLGDSALYLCASSLASARTKNIQYFGAGTRLSVL.

This clone occurred a few times. The same CDR3 also results from other DNA sequences found in this sample. The chain joins TRBV2 to TRBJ1-5, with 7 bases aligning to TRBD1. The CDR3 covers 14 residues. V shed 6 bases, J shed 4 bases, and the junction held 6 bases outside the gene matches. In germline, CDR1 is SNHLY, CDR2 FYNNEI. CDR3 sequence reads: CASSDRARNQPQHF. The CDR3 DNA follows: TGTGCCAGCAGCGACAGGGCCCGGAATCAGCCCCAGCATTTT.

V usage is TRBV2 and J usage is TRBJ2-5; tentative D call: TRBD1 (5 bases). This CDR3 spans 12 amino acids. Germline CDR1 and CDR2: SNHLY and FYNNEI. V gave up 7 bases and J gave up 2 bases, with 8 bases separating them. The CDR3 bases are TGTGCCAGCACCAGGGCACAAGAGACCCAGTACTTC. It translates to CASTRAQETQYF.

V and J are TRBV2 and TRBJ2-3; 12 nucleotides agree with TRBD2. Germline V gene lookup returns CDR1 SNHLY and CDR2 FYNNEI. The CDR3 runs 17 residues. V trimming: 5 bases; J trimming: 2 bases; junction bases outside the gene matches: 8. The CDR3 DNA follows: TGTGCCAGCAGTACCGATCCTAGCGGGGGGGCCACAGATACGCAGTATTTT. This translates into CASSTDPSGGATDTQYF.

The chain uses TRBV11-2 and TRBJ2-4; a weak D match, TRBD1 (6 bases). CDR3 length: 14 amino acids. V dropped 6 bases and J dropped 7 bases, with 16 bases sitting between them. The V gene's germline CDR1 is SGHAT and CDR2 FQNNGV. The CDR3 spells CASSTQGTRNIQYF. CDR3 coding DNA: TGTGCCAGCAGTACACAGGGTACAAGGAACATTCAGTACTTC.

The sample holds a few counts of this clone. The V gene is TRBV7-2, the J gene TRBJ1-6; D not resolved. V lost 1 base, J lost 6 bases, and 13 bases lay in between. This CDR3 comprises 16 residues. The germline gives CDR1 SGHTA, CDR2 FQGNSA. In DNA form, the CDR3 reads TGTGCCAGCAGCTTAGTCGGGTGGGAAGCTAATTCACCCCTCCACTTT. This encodes CASSLVGWEANSPLHF.

The rearrangement joins TRBV7-9 to TRBJ1-2; D is undetermined. Trimming stripped 3 bases from V and 8 bases from J, with 16 bases between. The CDR3 consists of 14 residues. Germline V lookup: CDR1 SEHNR, CDR2 FQNEAQ (reference sequence). CDR3 in amino acids: CASSLSGPAEGYTF. CDR3 bases: TGTGCCAGCAGCTTGAGTGGTCCCGCCGAGGGCTACACCTTC.

In DNA form, the CDR3 reads TGTGCCTGGACGCGAGACAGGGGTGGGGGCTACACCTTC. This encodes CAWTRDRGGGYTF. V is TRBV30 and J is TRBJ1-2; TRBD1 matches at 8 bases. The germline CDR1 and CDR2 sequences are GTSNPN and SVGIG (reference sequence). The V and J ends lost 4 bases and 8 bases, in that order; junction bases with no gene match: 9. The CDR3 is 13 amino acids. Full variable domain (outside the CDR3, taken from reference TRBV30 and TRBJ1-2): SQTIHQWPATLVQPVGSPLSLECTVEGTSNPNLYWYRQAAGRGLQLLFYSVGIGQISSEVPQNLSASRPQDRQFILSSKKLLLSDSGFYLCAWTRDRGGGYTFGSGTRLTVV.

CDR3 protein: CASSPGGAGYTF. The CDR3 DNA follows: TGTGCCAGCAGCCCCGGGGGGGCGGGCTACACCTTC. This chain joins TRBV25-1 and TRBJ1-2, with D possibly matching TRBD1 (6 bases). The germline V and J ends were trimmed by 6 bases and 8 bases, with 13 bases remaining between them. CDR1 MGHDK and CDR2 SYGVNS come from the germline V gene. The CDR3 runs 12 residues.

This clone turned up a few times. This chain connects TRBV2 to TRBJ2-3; D remains unclear. The V end lost 4 bases, the J end lost 2 bases, and 7 bases lay between the germline ends. The CDR3 has 13 amino acids. Per germline, CDR1 SNHLY and CDR2 FYNNEI. The CDR3 protein is CASSARLTDTQYF. As DNA, the CDR3 is TGTGCCAGCAGTGCTAGGCTCACAGATACGCAGTATTTT. The entire variable domain, with the rest obtained from reference TRBV2 and TRBJ2-3, is as follows: EPEVTQTPSHQVTQMGQEVILRCVPISNHLYFYWYRQILGQKVEFLVSFYNNEISEKSEIFDDQFSVERPDGSNFTLKIRSTKLEDSAMYFCASSARLTDTQYFGPGTRLTVL.

The V call is TRBV7-9, the J call TRBJ1-5; TRBD1 matches at 11 bases. The CDR3 sequence is 15 residues long. The V gene end was trimmed by 5 bases and the J gene end by 4 bases; junction bases not matched to a gene: 4. Germline V gene sequence: CDR1 SEHNR, CDR2 FQNEAQ (reference sequence). The CDR3 loop is CASSPGTGGNQPQHF. Written as DNA, the CDR3 is TGTGCCAGCAGCCCAGGGACAGGGGGTAATCAGCCCCAGCATTTT.

This clone has only a few counts. CDR3: CASSRGLAAGNEQFF. The DNA of the CDR3 is TGTGCCAGCAGCAGAGGACTAGCGGCCGGCAATGAGCAGTTCTTC. The gene calls are TRBV7-2 and TRBJ2-1; 10 bases align to TRBD2. CDR3 length: 15 residues. Trimming removed 5 bases from V and 6 bases from J; junction bases left unmatched: 7. Germline CDR1 and CDR2: SGHTA and FQGNSA.

The chain links TRBV4-2 to TRBJ1-5; maybe TRBD1 (5 bases). V shed 1 base and J shed 7 bases, with 17 bases lying between them. The CDR3 is made up of 16 amino acids. The V gene's germline CDR1 is LGHNA and CDR2 YNFKEQ. CDR3 protein: CASSQGGMGGDQPQHF. CDR3 in DNA: TGTGCCAGCAGCCAAGGGGGTATGGGCGGGGACCAGCCCCAGCATTTT.